This T cell receptor (beta chain) was sequenced during a study of identical twins. Study outcomes and limitations: The study found weaker excess twin sharing in beta out-of-frame sequences. In zero-insertion analyses, partial confounding could arise from invariant MAIT and iNKT cells. Abundant beta clonotypes from cord blood bore fewer insertions; memory repertoires lacked this pattern.

Unique molecular identifiers were present on cDNA, and template switching added a universal primer site. TCRdb ran MiXCR on the 5' RACE reads and lists one entry per CDR3 protein. The table lists nearly 200,000 distinct CDR3 sequences, less than 20% of them singletons, with less than 45% in the top ten. This clonotype was seen a few times. Its target is not known. CDR3 size: 14 residues. Per the germline V gene, CDR1 is LGHNA and CDR2 is YSLEER. Trimming removed 4 bases at V and 5 bases at J, with 15 bases between. This same sample was also part of a study on T cells expressing NK-cell markers.

This TCR was recovered from a woman between 18 and 29 years old in good health. This chain links TRBV4-3 with TRBJ2-7, with D perhaps matching TRBD1 or TRBD2 (6 bases each). The sequencing input was CD8+ T cells sorted from blood. The CDR3 region has the DNA TGCGCCAGCAGCCGAGGGGGAGGATTGAACGAGCAGTACTTC. As protein: CASSRGGGLNEQYF.